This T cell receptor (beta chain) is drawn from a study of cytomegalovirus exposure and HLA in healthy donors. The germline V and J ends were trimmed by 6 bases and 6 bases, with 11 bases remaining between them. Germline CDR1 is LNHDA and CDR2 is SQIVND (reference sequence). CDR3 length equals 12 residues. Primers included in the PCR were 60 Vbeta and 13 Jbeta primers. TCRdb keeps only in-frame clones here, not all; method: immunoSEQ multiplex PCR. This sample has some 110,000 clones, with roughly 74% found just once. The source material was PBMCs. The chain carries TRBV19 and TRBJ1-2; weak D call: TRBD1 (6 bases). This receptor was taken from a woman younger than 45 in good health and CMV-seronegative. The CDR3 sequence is CASSLNRDGYTF. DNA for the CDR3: TGTGCCAGTAGCCTAAACAGGGATGGCTACACCTTC.